This TCR beta chain was found in a study of Graves' ophthalmopathy and Graves' hyperthyroidism (dated 2018 in TCRdb). In the study overall: Hyperthyroidism was defined as stable when no progression to ophthalmopathy occurred within 18 months of follow-up. In total, 120 to 150 blood samples were TCR-sequenced: 43 ophthalmopathy, under 80 hyperthyroidism and approximately 17 hyperthyroidism-to-ophthalmopathy patients. To explore V-J signatures that distinguish ophthalmopathy from hyperthyroidism, a discovery set of around 100 patients was enrolled, made up of around 40 with ophthalmopathy and roughly 57 with stable hyperthyroidism. Following sampling, methimazole starting at 30 mg daily was administered to hyperthyroidism patients, and high-dose intravenous methylprednisolone was administered to ophthalmopathy patients. An independent validation cohort comprised 18 hyperthyroidism patients and 15 to 17 patients who later progressed from hyperthyroidism to ophthalmopathy. TCR beta repertoire signatures were used to distinguish Graves' ophthalmopathy from Graves' hyperthyroidism and to predict progression to ophthalmopathy. In six or seven hyperthyroidism patients, the T-cell repertoires found in thyroid tissue were compared with those found in blood.

A note on this clonotype: Its antigen is unknown. No per-base quality is available; no much larger clone lies one base away.

Hyperthyroidism patients were newly diagnosed, with disease duration under 2 months, and aged 18 to 65 years. Patients with other autoimmune diseases, uncontrolled infections, pregnancy or lactation were excluded from the study. Clinical symptoms, serum thyroxine, TRAb, thyroid ultrasound and orbital computed tomography were used for diagnosis. Total RNA was extracted using Trizol reagent, and RNA quality was checked on an Agilent 2100 Bioanalyzer. CDR1 is given as SGHAT and CDR2 as FQDESV, both from the germline V gene (reference sequence). From its cysteine to its phenylalanine, the CDR3 spans 12 amino acids. Only the CDR3 DNA is retained, 36 bases long and in frame from the first base. Relative to germline, V is 11 bases shorter and J is 4 bases shorter, with 14 bases between their ends. What the authors observed across the whole study: In validation, the model predicted ophthalmopathy progression with 55% to 71% sensitivity and roughly 78% specificity; some 13 predicted patients were CT-confirmed with GO in a median of approximately 6.2 months. In cross-validation, the 13-signature model distinguished ophthalmopathy from stable hyperthyroidism with less than 90% sensitivity and approximately 81% specificity, while in the test set the corresponding values were about 80% and 75%. No statistical method was used to predetermine the sample size, and group allocation was not hidden from the investigators. Most expanded thyroid clonotypes with frequency above 0.001 were also detected in blood, suggesting blood repertoires may reflect the thyroid immune response.

For repertoire sequencing, the TCR beta CDR3 regions were amplified from RNA transcripts. The first round of RT-PCR was done with HTBI primers and the Qiagen OneStep RT-PCR kit, and was followed by a second round of multiplex PCR, then size selection and purification. Libraries were sequenced paired-end with 100 bp reads on an Illumina HiSeq2000. For the original study's pipeline: SOAPnuke was used to process the reads, throwing out any read that had adapters, had uncalled bases, had a mean Phred below 15, or lacked an exact constant-primer or identifier match. COPE v1.2.5 was used to merge high-quality paired reads. Unique nucleotide sequences were defined as clonotypes and aligned to IMGT TRB V, D and J references using MiTCR v1.1. The analysis was limited to V-J combinations with a frequency above 0.0001, which together covered about 99% of the repertoires. A TCR clonal expansion and chaos score per V-J combination was defined as the ratio of F50 clonal expansion to chaos observed in the TCRdist matrix. Welch's t-statistics and random forest were used to reduce the features to about a dozen V-J combinations, which were then used as input to a naive Bayes classifier. The similarity between thyroid and blood repertoires was quantified using the Morisita-Horn index. Using fastp at Q25 and MiXCR, TCRdb reprocessed the public reads and kept productive beta chains. All rows with the same CDR3 protein become a single entry with the most common DNA and genes. Here the V and J calls rest on TCRdb's processing, not on the authors' analysis. Counted in this sample were around 1,200,000 distinct CDR3 sequences; about two fifths of them appeared once. The biggest ten clones account for around 10% of the sample.

The clonotype originates from an adult man with Graves' hyperthyroidism. The specimen was peripheral blood or thyroid tissue (not recorded which). The chain joins TRBV11-1 to TRBJ1-2; the D gene is unclear. The DNA sequence is given as TGTGCCTGGAGCCGGGAGAGCTATGGCTACACCTTC. Protein translation: CAWSRESYGYTF.